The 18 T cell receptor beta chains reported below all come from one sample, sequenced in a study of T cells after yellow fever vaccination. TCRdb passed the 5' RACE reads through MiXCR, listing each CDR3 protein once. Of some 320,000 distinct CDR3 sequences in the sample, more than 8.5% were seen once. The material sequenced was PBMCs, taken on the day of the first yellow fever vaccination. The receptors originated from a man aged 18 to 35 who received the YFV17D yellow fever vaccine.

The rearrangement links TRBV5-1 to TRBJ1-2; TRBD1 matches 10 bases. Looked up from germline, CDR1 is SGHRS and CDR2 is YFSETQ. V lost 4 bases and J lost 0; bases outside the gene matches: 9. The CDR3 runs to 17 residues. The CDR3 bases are TGCGCCAGCAGCCCCGACAGGGGGCGCGTTTCTAACTATGGCTACACCTTC. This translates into CASSPDRGRVSNYGYTF.

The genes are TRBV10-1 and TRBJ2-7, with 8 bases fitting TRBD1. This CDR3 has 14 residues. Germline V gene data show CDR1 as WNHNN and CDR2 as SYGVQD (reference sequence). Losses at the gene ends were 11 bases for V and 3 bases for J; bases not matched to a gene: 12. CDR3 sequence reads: CAGKRGQVLYEQYV. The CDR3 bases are TGCGCCGGAAAGAGGGGACAGGTACTCTACGAGCAGTACGTC.

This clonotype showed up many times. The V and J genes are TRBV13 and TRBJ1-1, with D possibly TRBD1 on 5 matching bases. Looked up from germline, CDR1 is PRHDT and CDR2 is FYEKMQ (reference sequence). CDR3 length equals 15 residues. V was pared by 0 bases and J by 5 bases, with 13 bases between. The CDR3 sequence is CASSLGAGGVTEAFF. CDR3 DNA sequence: TGTGCCAGCAGCTTAGGGGCTGGGGGAGTAACTGAAGCTTTCTTT.

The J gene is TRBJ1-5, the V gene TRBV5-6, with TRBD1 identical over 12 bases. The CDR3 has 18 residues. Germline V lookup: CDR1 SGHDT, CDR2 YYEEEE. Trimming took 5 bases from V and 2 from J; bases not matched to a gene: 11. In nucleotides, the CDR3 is TGTGCCAGCAGTTCTACCGGGACAGGGGGCTCGGGCAATCAGCCCCAGCATTTT. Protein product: CASSSTGTGGSGNQPQHF.

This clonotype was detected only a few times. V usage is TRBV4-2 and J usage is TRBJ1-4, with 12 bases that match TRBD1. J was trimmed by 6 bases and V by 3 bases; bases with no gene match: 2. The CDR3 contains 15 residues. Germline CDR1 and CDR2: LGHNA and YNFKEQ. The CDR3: CASSQRDRGHEKLFF. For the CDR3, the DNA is TGTGCCAGCAGCCAGCGGGACAGGGGGCATGAAAAACTGTTTTTT.

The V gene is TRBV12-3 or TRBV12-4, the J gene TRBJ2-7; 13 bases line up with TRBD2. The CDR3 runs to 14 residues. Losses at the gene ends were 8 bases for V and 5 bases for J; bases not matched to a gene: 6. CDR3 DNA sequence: TGTGCCAGCCGAACTAGCGGGGGGGGCGACGAGCAGTACTTC. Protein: CASRTSGGGDEQYF.

CDR3: CASSSGGGYQPQHF. The CDR3 DNA reads as TGTGCCAGCAGCTCAGGGGGCGGGTATCAGCCCCAGCATTTT. The genes are TRBV7-2 and TRBJ1-5, with 8 nucleotides matching TRBD1. From germline, CDR1 is SGHTA and CDR2 FQGNSA. The CDR3 contains 14 residues. The trim removed 4 bases at V and 5 bases at J, leaving 4 bases unmatched.

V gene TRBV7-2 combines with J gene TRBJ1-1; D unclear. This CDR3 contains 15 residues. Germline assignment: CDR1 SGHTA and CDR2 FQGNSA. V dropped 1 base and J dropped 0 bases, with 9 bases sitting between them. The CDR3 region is CASSLVARLNTEAFF. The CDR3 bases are TGTGCCAGCAGCTTAGTTGCGCGGTTGAACACTGAAGCTTTCTTT.

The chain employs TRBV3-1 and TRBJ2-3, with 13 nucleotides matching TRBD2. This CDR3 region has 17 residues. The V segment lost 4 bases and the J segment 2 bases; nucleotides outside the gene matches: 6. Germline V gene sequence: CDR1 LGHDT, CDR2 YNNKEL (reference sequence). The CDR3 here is CASSRRGLAGNTDTQYF. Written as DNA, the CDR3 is TGTGCCAGCAGCCGCCGGGGACTAGCGGGGAACACAGATACGCAGTATTTT.

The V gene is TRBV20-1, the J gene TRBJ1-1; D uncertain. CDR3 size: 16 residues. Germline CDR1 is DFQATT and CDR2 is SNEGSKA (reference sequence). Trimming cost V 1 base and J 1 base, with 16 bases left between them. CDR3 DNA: TGCAGTGCTAGAGTGATAGGGCCATGGGGGAACACTGAAGCTTTCTTT. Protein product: CSARVIGPWGNTEAFF.

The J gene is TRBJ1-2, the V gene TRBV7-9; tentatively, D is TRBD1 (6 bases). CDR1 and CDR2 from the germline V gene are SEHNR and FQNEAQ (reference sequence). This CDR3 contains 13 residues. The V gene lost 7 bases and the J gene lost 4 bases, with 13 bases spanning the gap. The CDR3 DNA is TGTGCCAGCACCGACGGGGGCGGCTATGGCTACACCTTC. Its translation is CASTDGGGYGYTF.

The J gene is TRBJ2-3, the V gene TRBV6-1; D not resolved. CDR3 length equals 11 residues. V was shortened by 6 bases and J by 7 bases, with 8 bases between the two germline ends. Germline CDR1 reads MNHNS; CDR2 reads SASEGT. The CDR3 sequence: CASRAPYTQYF. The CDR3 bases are TGTGCCAGCAGGGCCCCGTATACGCAGTATTTT.

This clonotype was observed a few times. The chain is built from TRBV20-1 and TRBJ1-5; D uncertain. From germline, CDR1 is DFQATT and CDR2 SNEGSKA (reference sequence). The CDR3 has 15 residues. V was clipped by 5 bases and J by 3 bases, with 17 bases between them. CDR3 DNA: TGCAGTGCTGGGTTGGGAAACGGATACAATCAGCCCCAGCATTTT. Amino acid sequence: CSAGLGNGYNQPQHF.

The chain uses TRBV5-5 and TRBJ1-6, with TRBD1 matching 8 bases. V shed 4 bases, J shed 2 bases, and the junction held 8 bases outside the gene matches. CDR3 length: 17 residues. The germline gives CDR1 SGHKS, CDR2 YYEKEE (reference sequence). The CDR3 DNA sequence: TGTGCCAGCAGCCTTCCTCTACAGGGGGCCTATAATTCACCCCTCCACTTT. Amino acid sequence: CASSLPLQGAYNSPLHF. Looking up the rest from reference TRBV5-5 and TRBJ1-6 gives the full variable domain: DAGVTQSPTHLIKTRGQQVTLRCSPISGHKSVSWYQQVLGQGPQFIFQYYEKEERGRGNFPDRFSARQFPNYSSELNVNALLLGDSALYLCASSLPLQGAYNSPLHFGNGTRLTVT.

DNA of the CDR3: TGTGCCAGCACCGGGACAGGGGGCTTAGGCACTGAAGCTTTCTTT. Translated: CASTGTGGLGTEAFF. The chain couples TRBV7-6 to TRBJ1-1, with 12 positions matching TRBD1. Trimming removed 7 bases from V and 4 bases from J; junction bases left unmatched: 7. The CDR3 extends over 15 amino acids. Germline V CDR1 and CDR2: SGHVS, FNYEAQ.

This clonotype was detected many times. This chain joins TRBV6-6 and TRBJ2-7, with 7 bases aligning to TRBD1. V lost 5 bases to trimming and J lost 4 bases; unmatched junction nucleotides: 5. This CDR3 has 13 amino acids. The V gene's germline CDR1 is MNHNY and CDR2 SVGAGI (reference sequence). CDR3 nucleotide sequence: TGTGCCAGCAGTCGGACAGGAGAGTACGAGCAGTACTTC. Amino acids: CASSRTGEYEQYF.

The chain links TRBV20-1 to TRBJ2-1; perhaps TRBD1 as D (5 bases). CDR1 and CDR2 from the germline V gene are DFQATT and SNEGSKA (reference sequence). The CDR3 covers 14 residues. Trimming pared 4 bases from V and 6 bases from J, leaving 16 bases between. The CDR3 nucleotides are TGCAGTGCTACCCCATCCGGCAGGGTCAATGAGCAGTTCTTC. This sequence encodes CSATPSGRVNEQFF.

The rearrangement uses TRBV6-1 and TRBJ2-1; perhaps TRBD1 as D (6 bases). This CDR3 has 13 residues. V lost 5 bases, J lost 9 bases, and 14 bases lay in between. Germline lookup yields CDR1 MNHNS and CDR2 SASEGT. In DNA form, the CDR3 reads TGTGCCAGCAGTCCAACAGGGAACGGTGAGCAGTTCTTC. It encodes CASSPTGNGEQFF.